The clone carrying this TCR beta chain appeared a few times. Its target is not known. The V gene's germline CDR1 is SGHAT and CDR2 FQNNGV. This CDR3 has 14 amino acids. After removal of 3 bases from V and 6 bases from J, the junction contained 3 bases not matched to a gene. TCRdb reanalysed the 5' RACE reads using MiXCR and keeps one entry per CDR3 protein. The data contain about 27,000 distinct CDR3 sequences, over 6.5% of them singletons. This entry belongs to a study of CD8 T cells in ankylosing spondylitis. Study observations and caveats: Some of these motif variants have turned up before, in reports on reactive arthritis synovial fluid and blood.

The source of this sequence is a male donor with ankylosing spondylitis or in good health (not recorded which). The sample consisted of blood. The gene calls are TRBV11-2 and TRBJ2-1; the match to TRBD2 covers 9 bases. The CDR3 DNA reads as TGTGCCAGCAGCTTCGCTAGCGGGGTCAATGAGCAGTTCTTC. Its translation is CASSFASGVNEQFF.